This TCR beta chain comes out of a study of blood T cell repertoires in COVID-19. Study as a whole: Recovered participants had two consecutive negative NP/OP PCR tests, healthcare professional clearance, or symptom resolution.

Germline values: CDR1 SGHAT, CDR2 FQNNGV. This CDR3 comprises 12 residues. Trimming removed 2 bases at V and 12 bases at J, with 13 bases between. This clone was found a few times. Repertoires were generated with immunoSEQ multiplex PCR, while TCRdb's copy carries only in-frame clones and drops some. Here the sample spans about 170,000 clones, approximately 79% being singletons. The sample was PBMCs or T cells enriched from blood (not recorded which). The gene calls are TRBV11-2 and TRBJ1-1, with D unclear. The sequence derives from a woman aged 70-85 years in a cohort exposed to, infected with or recovered from COVID-19 (not recorded which). CDR3 protein: CASSLSGTASFF. The CDR3 DNA sequence: TGTGCCAGCAGCTTATCGGGAACGGCGTCTTTCTTT.